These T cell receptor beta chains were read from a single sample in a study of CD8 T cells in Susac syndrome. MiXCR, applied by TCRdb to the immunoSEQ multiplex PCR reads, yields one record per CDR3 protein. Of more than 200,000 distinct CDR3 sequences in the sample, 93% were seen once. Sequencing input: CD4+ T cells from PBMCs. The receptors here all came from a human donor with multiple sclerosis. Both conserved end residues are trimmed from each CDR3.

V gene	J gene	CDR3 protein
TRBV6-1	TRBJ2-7	ASSVRDRDVYEQY
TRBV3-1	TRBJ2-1	ASSHLSGSHEQF
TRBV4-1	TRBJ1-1	ASSQDSGFRTEPRVTEAF
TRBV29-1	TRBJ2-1	SVSRGLAGGRAYNEQF
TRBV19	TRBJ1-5	ASSIQDQPQH
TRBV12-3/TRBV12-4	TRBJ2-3	ASNTWTVGTDTQY
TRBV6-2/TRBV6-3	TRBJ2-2	ASTPTDTGELF
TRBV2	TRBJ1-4	ASSTATEKLF
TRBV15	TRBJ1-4	ATSRTDSPLNEKLF
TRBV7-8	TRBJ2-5	ASRIEDSQETQY
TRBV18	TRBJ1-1	ASSPGQGAF
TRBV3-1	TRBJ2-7	ASSQGSGGAYEQY
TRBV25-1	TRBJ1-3	ASSESKGKSSGNTIY
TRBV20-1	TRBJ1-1	SARGQGNSEAF
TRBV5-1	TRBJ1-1	ASSFGQTNTEAF
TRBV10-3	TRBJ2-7	AIPGPMGPGEQY
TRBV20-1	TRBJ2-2	SARGTSGGANTGELF
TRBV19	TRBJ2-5	ASSLSSGTVQETQY
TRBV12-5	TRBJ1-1	ASGPASVNTEAF
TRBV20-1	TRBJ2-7	SARDLDRGYEQY
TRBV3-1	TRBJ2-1	ASSQLGTRRVGYAGENEQF
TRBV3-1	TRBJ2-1	ASSQGTGGGYNEQF
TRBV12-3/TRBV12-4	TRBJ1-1	ASSLGRDTEAF
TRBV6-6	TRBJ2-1	ASSYNEQF
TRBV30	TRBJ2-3	ASGGAVHTQY
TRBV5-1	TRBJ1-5	ASRDRSDQPQH
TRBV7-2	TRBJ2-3	ASSQRGQSTDTQY
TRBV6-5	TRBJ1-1	ASSYAANTEAF
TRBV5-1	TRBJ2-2	ASSPHGTLTGELF
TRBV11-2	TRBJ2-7	ASSLGTGRIGEQY
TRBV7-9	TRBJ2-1	ASSLQVYGEQF
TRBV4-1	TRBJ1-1	ASSRQGAPDLEAF
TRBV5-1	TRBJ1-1	ASSLRPGDTEAF
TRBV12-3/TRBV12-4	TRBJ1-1	ASSFTGRRNTEAF
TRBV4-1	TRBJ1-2	ASSQEVIDRGYT
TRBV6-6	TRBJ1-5	ASTHTGQPQH
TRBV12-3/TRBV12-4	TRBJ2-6	ASSLGTTISGANVLT
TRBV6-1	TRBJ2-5	ASRGRTQETQY
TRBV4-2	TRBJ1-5	ASSQGRTTQPQH
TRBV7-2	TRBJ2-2	ASSFGQPGELF
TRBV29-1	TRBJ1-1	SVEDGMNTEAF
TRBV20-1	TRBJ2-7	SANPGRRHGDEQY
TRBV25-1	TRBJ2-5	ASIGNQETQY
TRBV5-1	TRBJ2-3	ASSLSGGAEVDTQY